This T cell receptor (beta chain) was sequenced in a study of long-term antiretroviral therapy in people with HIV. At the level of the study: About a decade before 2015, the earliest samples were taken when ART was typically delayed.

Cryopreserved PBMC, at roughly 0.85-11 million per sample, were present before DNA extraction. Overall study findings and caveats: Diversity rose after ART but stayed below transplant donor controls. Within the repertoire, clones expanded before ART were dominant at all time points.

Regarding this clone: The antigen remains undetermined.

V gave up 4 bases and J gave up 4 bases, with 11 bases separating them. This CDR3 contains 14 residues. Per germline, CDR1 MNHNS and CDR2 SASEGT. Sequencing relied on immunoSEQ assay v3.0, run at survey level. Data came from immunoSEQ multiplex PCR; TCRdb stores just in-frame clones and leaves some out. The top ten clones hold 8.5% to 9.5% of a sample with 15,000 to 20,000 clones, 65% to 80% of them seen once. This specimen consisted of unsorted PBMCs, obtained 0.5 years before starting antiretroviral therapy. The chain carries TRBV6-1 and TRBJ1-5, with D unclear. The sequence was obtained from a man younger than 35 with HIV. The CDR3 coding sequence is TGTGCCAGCAGTGGTCGGACGGGGAATCAGCCCCAGCATTTT. It yields the protein CASSGRTGNQPQHF.